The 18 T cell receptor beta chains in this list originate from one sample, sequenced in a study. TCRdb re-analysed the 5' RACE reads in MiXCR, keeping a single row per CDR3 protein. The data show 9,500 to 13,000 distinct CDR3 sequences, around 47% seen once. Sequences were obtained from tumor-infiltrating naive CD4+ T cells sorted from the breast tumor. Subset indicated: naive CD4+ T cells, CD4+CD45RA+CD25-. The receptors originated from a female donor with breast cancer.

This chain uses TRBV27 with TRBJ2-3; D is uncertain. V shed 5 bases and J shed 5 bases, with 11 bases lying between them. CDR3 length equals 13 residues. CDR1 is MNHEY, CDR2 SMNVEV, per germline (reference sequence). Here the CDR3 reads CASSPIARDTQYF. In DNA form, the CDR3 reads TGTGCCAGCAGTCCAATAGCCAGAGATACGCAGTATTTT.

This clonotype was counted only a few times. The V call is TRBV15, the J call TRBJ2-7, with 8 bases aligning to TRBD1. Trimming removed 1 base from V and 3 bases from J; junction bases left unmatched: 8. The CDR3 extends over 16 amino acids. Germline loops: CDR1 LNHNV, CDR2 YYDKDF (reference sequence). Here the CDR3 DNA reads TGTGCCACCAGCAGAGCCCAGGGACAGGCAAGCTACGAGCAGTACTTC. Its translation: CATSRAQGQASYEQYF. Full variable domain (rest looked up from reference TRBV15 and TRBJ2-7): DAMVIQNPRYQVTQFGKPVTLSCSQTLNHNVMYWYQQKSSQAPKLLFHYYDKDFNNEADTPDNFQSRRPNTSFCFLDIRSPGLGDTAMYLCATSRAQGQASYEQYFGPGTRLTVT.

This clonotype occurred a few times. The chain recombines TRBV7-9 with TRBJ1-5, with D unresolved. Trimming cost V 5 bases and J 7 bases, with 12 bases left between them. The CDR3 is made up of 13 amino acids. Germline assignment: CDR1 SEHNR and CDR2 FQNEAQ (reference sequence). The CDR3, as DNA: TGTGCCAGCAGCCTGGTCCCGGGCCAGCCCCAGCATTTT. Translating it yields CASSLVPGQPQHF.

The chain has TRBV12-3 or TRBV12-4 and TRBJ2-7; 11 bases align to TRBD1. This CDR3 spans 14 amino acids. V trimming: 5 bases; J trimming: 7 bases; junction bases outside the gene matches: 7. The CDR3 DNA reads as TGTGCCAGCAGTCCCGGGACAGGGGGTGGTGAGCAGTACTTC. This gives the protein CASSPGTGGGEQYF.

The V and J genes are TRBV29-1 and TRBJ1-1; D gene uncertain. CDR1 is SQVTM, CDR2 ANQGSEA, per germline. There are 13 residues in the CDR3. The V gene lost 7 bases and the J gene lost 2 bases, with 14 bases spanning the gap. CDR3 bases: TGCAGCGAGACCCACAGCGGAAACACTGAAGCTTTCTTT. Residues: CSETHSGNTEAFF.

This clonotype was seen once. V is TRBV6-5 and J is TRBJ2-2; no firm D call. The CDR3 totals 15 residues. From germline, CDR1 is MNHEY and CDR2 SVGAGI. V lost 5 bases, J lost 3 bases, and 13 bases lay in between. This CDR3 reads CASSGRDRYTGELFF. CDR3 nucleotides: TGTGCCAGCAGTGGCCGTGACCGGTACACCGGGGAGCTGTTTTTT.

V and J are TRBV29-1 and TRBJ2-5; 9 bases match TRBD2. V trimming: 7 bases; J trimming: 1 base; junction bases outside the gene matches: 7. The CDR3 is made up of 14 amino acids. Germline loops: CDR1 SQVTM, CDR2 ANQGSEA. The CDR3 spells CSGTGAGGQETQYF. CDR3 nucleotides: TGCAGCGGCACGGGAGCGGGAGGCCAAGAGACCCAGTACTTC.

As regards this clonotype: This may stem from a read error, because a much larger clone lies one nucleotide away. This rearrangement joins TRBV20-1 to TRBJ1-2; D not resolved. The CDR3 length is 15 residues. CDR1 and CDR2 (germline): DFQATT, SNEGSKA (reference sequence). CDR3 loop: CGAIDLTGRPDGYTF. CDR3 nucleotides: TGCGGTGCTATTGATTTAACCGGGCGGCCGGATGGCTACACCTTC.

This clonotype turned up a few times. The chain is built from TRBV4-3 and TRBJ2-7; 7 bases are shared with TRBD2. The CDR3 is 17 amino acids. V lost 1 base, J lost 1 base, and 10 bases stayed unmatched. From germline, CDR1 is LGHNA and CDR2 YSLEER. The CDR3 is CASSQVVGSGSSYEQYF. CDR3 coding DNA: TGCGCCAGCAGCCAAGTCGTAGGTAGCGGGTCATCCTACGAGCAGTACTTC.

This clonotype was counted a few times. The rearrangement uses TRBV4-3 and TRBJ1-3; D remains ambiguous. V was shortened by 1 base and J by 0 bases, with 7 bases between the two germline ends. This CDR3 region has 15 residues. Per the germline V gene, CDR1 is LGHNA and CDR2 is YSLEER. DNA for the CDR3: TGCGCCAGCAGCCAAGCTCCGGTCTCTGGAAACACCATATATTTT. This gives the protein CASSQAPVSGNTIYF.

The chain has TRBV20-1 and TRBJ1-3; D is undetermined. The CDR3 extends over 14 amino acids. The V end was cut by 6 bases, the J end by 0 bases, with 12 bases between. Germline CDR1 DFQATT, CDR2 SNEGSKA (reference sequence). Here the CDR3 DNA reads TGCAGTGCGTCCTCCTGGGACTCTGGAAACACCATATATTTT. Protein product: CSASSWDSGNTIYF.

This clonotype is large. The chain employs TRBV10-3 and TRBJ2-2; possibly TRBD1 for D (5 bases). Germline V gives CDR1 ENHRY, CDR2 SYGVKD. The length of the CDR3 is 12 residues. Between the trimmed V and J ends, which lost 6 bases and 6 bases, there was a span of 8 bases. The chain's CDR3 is CAIRQGAGELFF. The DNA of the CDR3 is TGTGCCATCAGGCAGGGTGCCGGGGAGCTGTTTTTT.

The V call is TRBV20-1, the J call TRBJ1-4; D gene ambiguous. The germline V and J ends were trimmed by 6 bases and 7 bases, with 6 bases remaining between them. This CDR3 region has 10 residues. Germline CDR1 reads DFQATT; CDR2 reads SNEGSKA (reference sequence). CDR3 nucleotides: TGCAGTGCGCTGGGTGAAAAACTGTTTTTT. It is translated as CSALGEKLFF.

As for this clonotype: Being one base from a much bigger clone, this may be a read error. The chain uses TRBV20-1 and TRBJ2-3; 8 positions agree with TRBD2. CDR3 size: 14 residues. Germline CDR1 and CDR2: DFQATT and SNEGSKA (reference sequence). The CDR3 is CNAAGGIVADTQYF. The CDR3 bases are TGCAATGCTGCGGGGGGCATCGTAGCAGATACGCAGTATTTT.

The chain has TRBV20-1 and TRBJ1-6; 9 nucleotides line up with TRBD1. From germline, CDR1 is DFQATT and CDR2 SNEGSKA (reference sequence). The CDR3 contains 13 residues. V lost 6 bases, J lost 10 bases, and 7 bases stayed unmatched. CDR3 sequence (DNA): TGCAGTGCAAAACAGGACAGGGGCTCACCCCTCCACTTT. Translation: CSAKQDRGSPLHF.

Written as DNA, the CDR3 is TGCGCCAGCAGCCAAGACAAGGCCAGACCGCGCGGCTACACCTTC. Protein sequence: CASSQDKARPRGYTF. The chain has TRBV4-3 and TRBJ1-2; D is unresolved. Germline CDR1 and CDR2: LGHNA and YSLEER. V was cut by 0 bases and J by 8 bases, with 16 bases left in between. The CDR3 totals 15 residues.

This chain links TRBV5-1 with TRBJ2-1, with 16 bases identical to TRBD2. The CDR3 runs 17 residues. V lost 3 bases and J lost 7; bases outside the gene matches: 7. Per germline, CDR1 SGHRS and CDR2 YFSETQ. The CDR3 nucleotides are TGCGCCAGCAGCTGGGGGACTAGCGGGAGGGCCATTAATGAGCAGTTCTTC. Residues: CASSWGTSGRAINEQFF.

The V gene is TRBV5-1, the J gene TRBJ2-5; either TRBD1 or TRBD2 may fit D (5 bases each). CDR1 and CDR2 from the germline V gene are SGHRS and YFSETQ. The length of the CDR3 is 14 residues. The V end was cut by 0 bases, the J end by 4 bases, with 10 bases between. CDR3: CASSLGGETETQYF. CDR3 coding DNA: TGCGCCAGCAGCTTGGGAGGGGAAACAGAGACCCAGTACTTC. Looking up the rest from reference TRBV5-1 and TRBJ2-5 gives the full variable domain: KAGVTQTPRYLIKTRGQQVTLSCSPISGHRSVSWYQQTPGQGLQFLFEYFSETQRNKGNFPGRFSGRQFSNSRSEMNVSTLELGDSALYLCASSLGGETETQYFGPGTRLLVL.